The 19 T cell receptor beta chains below come from one sample, sequenced in a study of cytomegalovirus exposure and HLA in healthy donors (dated by TCRdb to about 2017). The receptor library was made with the immunoSEQ multiplex PCR assay. The table was pulled from immuneACCESS by TCRdb, which kept in-frame rearrangements only. Such tables lose some clones; where checked, under half of the loss comes from unresolved V genes, and the rest has no known cause. This sample comprises roughly 190,000 clones, about 83% of them detected only once. Almost 1.5% of the sample is in the top ten clones. The material sequenced was PBMCs. These TCRs come from a woman under 30 in good health and CMV-seronegative.

J is TRBJ2-5 and V is TRBV7-9; D gene ambiguous. CDR3 length equals 16 residues. V was trimmed by 2 bases and J by 2 bases, leaving 15 bases between them. Germline V gives CDR1 SEHNR, CDR2 FQNEAQ (reference sequence). In DNA form, the CDR3 reads TGTGCCAGCAGCTTACGAGTTCGCGGAAAACAAGAGACCCAGTACTTC. It encodes CASSLRVRGKQETQYF.

This sequence joins TRBV6-5 and TRBJ2-5; D gene unclear. The CDR3 spans 15 residues. Trimming pared 0 bases from V and 2 bases from J, leaving 10 bases between. Germline V gives CDR1 MNHEY, CDR2 SVGAGI. This chain's CDR3 is CASSYSKYRQETQYF. In DNA, the CDR3 is TGTGCCAGCAGTTACTCGAAATACCGGCAAGAGACCCAGTACTTC.

This chain uses TRBV9 with TRBJ1-1, with 7 bases that match TRBD1. Germline-derived CDR1 and CDR2 are SGDLS and YYNGEE. This CDR3 spans 14 amino acids. V gave up 4 bases and J gave up 11 bases; unmatched junction bases: 14. CDR3 region: CASSPLGTARLAFF. The CDR3 coding sequence is TGTGCCAGCAGCCCCTTAGGGACAGCCAGGTTGGCTTTCTTT.

V usage is TRBV28 and J usage is TRBJ1-5; the D gene is possibly TRBD1 (5 bases). Trimming cost V 4 bases and J 3 bases, with 16 bases left between them. Germline V lookup: CDR1 MDHEN, CDR2 SYDVKM. The CDR3 consists of 16 residues. The CDR3 spells CASSSGQGRHNQPQHF. The CDR3 nucleotides read TGTGCCAGCAGTTCCGGGCAGGGAAGGCACAATCAGCCCCAGCATTTT.

V gene TRBV6-5 combines with J gene TRBJ2-7, with 8 bases aligning to TRBD2. V lost 5 bases, J lost 2 bases, and 2 bases stayed unmatched. There are 13 residues in the CDR3. Germline V gives CDR1 MNHEY, CDR2 SVGAGI. The CDR3 DNA follows: TGTGCCAGCAGTCTAGCGGGCGCCTACGAGCAGTACTTC. Residues: CASSLAGAYEQYF.

The V and J genes are TRBV5-1 and TRBJ2-6; 9 bases fit TRBD1. The germline CDR1 and CDR2 sequences are SGHRS and YFSETQ. V was clipped by 4 bases and J by 2 bases; unmatched bases: 7. The CDR3 runs to 17 residues. The CDR3 protein is CASSPRDRAAGANVLTF. Here the CDR3 DNA reads TGCGCCAGCAGCCCCCGGGACAGGGCGGCTGGGGCCAACGTCCTGACTTTC.

In its sample, this clone was seen a few times. V usage is TRBV25-1 and J usage is TRBJ2-3; D gene uncertain. This CDR3 is built from 17 residues. Per germline, CDR1 MGHDK and CDR2 SYGVNS. V was clipped by 5 bases and J by 0 bases, with 18 bases between them. The CDR3 DNA is TGTGCCAGCAGTCACCTGAGGTTGCGGAAGAGCACAGATACGCAGTATTTT. This gives the protein CASSHLRLRKSTDTQYF.

The chain links TRBV27 to TRBJ2-1; the match to TRBD2 covers 7 bases. The CDR3 runs 15 residues. CDR1 MNHEY and CDR2 SMNVEV come from the germline V gene (reference sequence). Germline trimming cut 6 bases from V and 2 bases from J; bases unmatched to any gene: 7. The DNA of the CDR3 is TGTGCCAGCAGACCAGGGAGGGGACCCTACAATGAGCAGTTCTTC. This sequence encodes CASRPGRGPYNEQFF.

V usage is TRBV28 and J usage is TRBJ1-5, with D hard to call. Trimming pared 1 base from V and 7 bases from J, leaving 5 bases between. Germline CDR1 and CDR2: MDHEN and SYDVKM. This CDR3 is built from 12 residues. The CDR3 loop reads CASSLSGQPQHF. In DNA, the CDR3 is TGTGCCAGCAGTTTATCCGGGCAGCCCCAGCATTTT.

This chain links TRBV14 with TRBJ2-3; 10 bases line up with TRBD2. Germline trimming cut 1 base from V and 3 bases from J; bases unmatched to any gene: 1. Looked up from germline, CDR1 is SGHDN and CDR2 is FVKESK. This CDR3 has 15 amino acids. Here the CDR3 DNA reads TGTGCCAGCAGCCAAGTAGCGGGAGGTACAGATACGCAGTATTTT. It specifies CASSQVAGGTDTQYF.

The chain combines TRBV19 with TRBJ1-6, with TRBD1 matching 8 bases. The length of the CDR3 is 14 residues. The J segment lost 7 bases and the V segment lost 3 bases, leaving 2 bases of the junction unmatched. Per the germline V gene, CDR1 is LNHDA and CDR2 is SQIVND (reference sequence). The CDR3 spells CASSMTGDNSPLHF. DNA of the CDR3: TGTGCCAGTAGTATGACAGGGGACAATTCACCCCTCCACTTT.

The genes are TRBV23-1 and TRBJ2-7; 11 bases match TRBD2. TRBV23-1 counts as an open reading frame of uncertain function. The J segment lost 5 bases and the V segment lost 8 bases, leaving 11 bases of the junction unmatched. This CDR3 spans 15 amino acids. Written as DNA, the CDR3 is TGCGCCAGCTGCTACCCTACTAGCGGGAGAAACGAGCAGTACTTC. Translated: CASCYPTSGRNEQYF.

This chain links TRBV12-5 with TRBJ1-1, with TRBD1 matching 8 bases. Germline lookup yields CDR1 LGHNT and CDR2 FRNRAP. V trimming: 3 bases; J trimming: 10 bases; junction bases outside the gene matches: 16. This CDR3 contains 16 residues. DNA for the CDR3: TGTGCTAGTGGTTTTGATGGACAGGGTAGTCGGATCGGAGCTTTCTTT. Translation gives CASGFDGQGSRIGAFF.

The chain combines TRBV15 with TRBJ1-2; tentative D call: TRBD1 (6 bases). In germline, CDR1 is LNHNV, CDR2 YYDKDF (reference sequence). With 0 bases removed from V and 4 bases from J, the gap between germline ends came to 15 bases. The CDR3 has 16 residues. The CDR3, as DNA: TGTGCCACCAGCAGAGAAACAGGGCGTGGTAGCTATGGCTACACCTTC. It codes for CATSRETGRGSYGYTF.

The chain employs TRBV5-6 and TRBJ2-2, with 9 bases lining up with TRBD2. This CDR3 has 18 residues. J gave up 3 bases and V 2 bases, and 11 bases lay outside the gene matches. Germline loops: CDR1 SGHDT, CDR2 YYEEEE. In nucleotides, the CDR3 is TGTGCCAGCAGCTTCCCAAGTAGCGGGAGTTTTGACACCGGGGAGCTGTTTTTT. The encoded protein is CASSFPSSGSFDTGELFF. Supplemented by reference TRBV5-6 and TRBJ2-2, the full variable domain reads DAGVTQSPTHLIKTRGQQVTLRCSPKSGHDTVSWYQQALGQGPQFIFQYYEEEERQRGNFPDRFSGHQFPNYSSELNVNALLLGDSALYLCASSFPSSGSFDTGELFFGEGSRLTVL.

This clone was counted between two and nine times. The chain employs TRBV5-4 and TRBJ1-2; 10 bases align to TRBD1. CDR3 length equals 15 residues. Germline loops: CDR1 SGHNT, CDR2 YYREEE (reference sequence). With 2 bases clipped from V and 3 bases from J, the junction kept 4 bases outside the gene matches. The CDR3 DNA sequence: TGTGCCAGCAGCTTAACGGGACAGGGGCACTATGGCTACACCTTC. This gives the protein CASSLTGQGHYGYTF.

This clone has a single count. This chain connects TRBV29-1 to TRBJ1-1; weak D call: TRBD1 (6 bases). The CDR3 length is 13 residues. Per the germline V gene, CDR1 is SQVTM and CDR2 is ANQGSEA. The V end lost 5 bases, the J end lost 0 bases, and 10 bases lay between the germline ends. The CDR3 sequence: CSVNQGMNTEAFF. The DNA of the CDR3 is TGCAGCGTTAATCAGGGGATGAACACTGAAGCTTTCTTT.

The chain has TRBV2 and TRBJ2-1; D is unclear. This CDR3 spans 14 amino acids. Germline values: CDR1 SNHLY, CDR2 FYNNEI. The ends were cut back, 7 bases at V and 5 bases at J, with 15 bases in the middle. CDR3 region: CASKRRGGDNEQFF. The CDR3 region has the DNA TGTGCCAGCAAGCGACGAGGCGGAGACAATGAGCAGTTCTTC.

The CDR3 DNA reads as TGTGCCAGCAGCCCCTTACAGGGATTCTATGGCTACACCTTC. Protein: CASSPLQGFYGYTF. The V gene is TRBV14, the J gene TRBJ1-2; maybe TRBD1 (6 bases). The germline CDR1 and CDR2 sequences are SGHDN and FVKESK. CDR3 length: 14 amino acids. The V end was cut by 4 bases, the J end by 4 bases, with 13 bases between.